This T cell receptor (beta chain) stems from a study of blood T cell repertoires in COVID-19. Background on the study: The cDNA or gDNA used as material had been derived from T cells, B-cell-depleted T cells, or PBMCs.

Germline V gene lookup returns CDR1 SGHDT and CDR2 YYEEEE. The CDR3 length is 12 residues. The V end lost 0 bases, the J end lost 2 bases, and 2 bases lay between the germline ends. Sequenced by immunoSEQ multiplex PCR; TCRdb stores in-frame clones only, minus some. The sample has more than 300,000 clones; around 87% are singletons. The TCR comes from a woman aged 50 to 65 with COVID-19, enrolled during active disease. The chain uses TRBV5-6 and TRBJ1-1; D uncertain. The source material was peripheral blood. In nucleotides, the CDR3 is TGTGCCAGCAGCTTGGTAAACACTGAAGCTTTCTTT. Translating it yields CASSLVNTEAFF.